This T cell receptor beta chain comes out of a study of blood T cell repertoires in COVID-19. Per germline, CDR1 WNHNN and CDR2 SYGVQD (reference sequence). The CDR3 spans 17 residues. V was pared by 0 bases and J by 4 bases, with 6 bases of the junction left unmatched. Authors' analysis steps: It was from reference gene primer amplification that nucleated cell counts were estimated. Only in-frame clones appear in the TCRdb table, and some are missing; sequencing was by immunoSEQ multiplex PCR. The V and J calls and clone size come from that table; D and trimming were worked out from the DNA. Seen here are fewer than 450,000 clones, around 91% observed once, and the top ten hold 2.5% to 4%.

This TCR derives from a woman aged 18 to 35 who had recovered from COVID-19. The sequencing input was peripheral blood. The chain couples TRBV10-1 to TRBJ2-1; 10 bases are shared with TRBD2. This CDR3 is CASSESRTSGTYNEQFF. For the CDR3, the DNA is TGCGCCAGCAGTGAGTCAAGGACTAGCGGAACATACAATGAGCAGTTCTTC.